This TCR beta chain was sequenced during a study of Ad26.COV2.S vaccination and SARS-CoV-2 variants. Trimming took off 3 bases at V and 2 bases at J, with 14 bases between the two ends. CDR3 length equals 16 residues. Germline lookup yields CDR1 KGHSH and CDR2 LQKENI. Study outcomes and limitations: Those who received vaccine or placebo ended up with similar non-spike TCR breadth. Placebo recipients had lower spike-specific TCR breadth than vaccine recipients.

Treatment in this sample: about 20 received Ad26.COV2.S at low or high dose, single or two shots; 5 received placebo; per-sample allocation not given. The samples date from day 63 after the first vaccine or placebo injection. Comment on this clone: Its antigen remains unknown.

Produced via immunoSEQ multiplex PCR; TCRdb's table is partial and in-frame only. The sample lists 350,000 to 600,000 clones; 80% to 90% were seen once. Material: peripheral blood, obtained in a trial of Ad26.COV2.S vaccine versus placebo. The chain uses TRBV18 and TRBJ1-3; a possible D gene is TRBD1 (5 bases). The sequence was obtained from a person aged 18 to 59 who received the Ad26.COV2.S COVID-19 vaccine or a placebo. For the CDR3, the DNA is TGTGCCAGCTCACCGCCAGGGTCTTTGGCTGGAAACACCATATATTTT. It yields the protein CASSPPGSLAGNTIYF.